This T cell receptor beta chain was recovered during a study of T cell repertoires in cytomegalovirus infection. There are many counts of this clonotype. The target antigen is unknown. Study-wide findings and caveats: Carriers of CMV and the relevant HLA type were discriminated by public TCR beta frequency.

From the reads, TCRdb called clonotypes with MiXCR, one entry per CDR3 protein. The table lists about 400,000 distinct CDR3 sequences, around 18% of them singletons. The CDR3 spans 15 residues. V lost 2 bases to trimming and J lost 8 bases; unmatched junction nucleotides: 9. Per the germline V gene, CDR1 is SGHVS and CDR2 is FQNEAQ. Sequenced sample: PBMCs. The chain recombines TRBV7-8 with TRBJ2-1; 7 bases are a match to TRBD1. This receptor was taken from a human donor in good health (CMV status not recorded). Some clones in this sample may be carry-over from other donors' samples. As DNA, the CDR3 is TGTGCCAGCAGCTTAAGATCGGCAGGGGGACATGAGCAGTTCTTC. Protein: CASSLRSAGGHEQFF.